This TCR beta chain was sequenced in a study of CD4 T cell repertoires in COVID-19. Study information: CFSE-low cells expanded approximately 11 days with IL-2, then restimulated with other coronavirus spikes. General observations from the study: Some SARS-CoV-2 clonotypes, between 7 and 25%, recurred in SARS-CoV and/or HKU1 cultures. Several top expanded SARS-CoV-2-reactive clonotypes were shared by two or three memory subsets.

On this clone itself: The antigen is not known.

TCRdb's copy holds only in-frame clones and misses some; the assay was immunoSEQ multiplex PCR. The sample has fewer than 30,000 clones; 93% are singletons. These memory T cells were uncultured and sequenced directly after ex vivo isolation. CDR1 is KGHSY and CDR2 is FQNENV in the germline V gene. The CDR3 runs to 16 residues. V dropped 1 base and J dropped 0 bases, with 10 bases sitting between them. V and J are TRBV16 and TRBJ1-3; D is uncertain. The TCR originated in a human donor who had COVID-19. This specimen consisted of circulating follicular helper CD4+ T cells (cTfh) from blood, obtained before the COVID-19 pandemic. CDR3 DNA sequence: TGTGCCAGCAGCCAATTTCAGACTAGCTCTGGAAACACCATATATTTT. Translating it yields CASSQFQTSSGNTIYF.